The entry below describes one T cell receptor beta chain. Its cognate antigen is unknown. The data derive from a study of blood T cells in healthy people across ages. Notes on the study in general: Researchers report that TCR beta diversity correlated strongly with naive T cell percentage. It was held that diversity estimates obtained from one million T cells represented underestimates. A roughly linear age-dependent decrease characterized TCR beta diversity per million T cells.

Then a second PCR, running roughly 7 to 11 cycles, was carried out with a sample-barcoded 5' primer and a J-beta primer mix. Each cDNA molecule, via a template-switch adaptor with 12 random nucleotides, was tagged. One entry per CDR3 protein results from TCRdb running MiXCR on the 5' RACE reads. The table lists approximately 940,000 distinct CDR3 sequences, 40% to 60% of them singletons. This CDR3 is built from 11 residues. Germline V gene sequence: CDR1 SNHLY, CDR2 FYNNEI. Trimming cost V 9 bases and J 4 bases, with 6 bases left between them. The V call is TRBV2, the J call TRBJ2-2; tentatively, D is TRBD2 (6 bases). The clonotype comes from a man younger than 45 in good health. The sequenced sample was blood. The CDR3 loop reads CARGGTGELFF. DNA of the CDR3: TGTGCCAGGGGGGGCACCGGGGAGCTGTTTTTT. Together with reference TRBV2 and TRBJ2-2, the CDR3 gives the full variable domain: EPEVTQTPSHQVTQMGQEVILRCVPISNHLYFYWYRQILGQKVEFLVSFYNNEISEKSEIFDDQFSVERPDGSNFTLKIRSTKLEDSAMYFCARGGTGELFFGEGSRLTVL.